This T cell receptor (beta chain) was captured by sequencing in a study of cytomegalovirus exposure and HLA in healthy donors. General study points: Presence/absence results assume similar sequencing depth per donor, which may not hold.

With regard to this clone: The antigen remains undetermined.

In the PCR, 60 Vbeta and 13 Jbeta primers were used. Some clones are missing from TCRdb's copy, which holds only in-frame ones; the method was immunoSEQ multiplex PCR. The profile shows around 150,000 clones, about 86% of them singletons. The CDR3 extends over 15 amino acids. Germline V lookup: CDR1 MNHNS, CDR2 SASEGT. Trimming at V came to 8 bases and at J to 9 bases, leaving 15 bases not matched to a gene. The rearrangement links TRBV6-1 to TRBJ2-1; 8 bases fit TRBD2. The sequenced sample was PBMCs. This receptor was taken from a man aged 40-49 years in good health and CMV-seropositive. In nucleotides, the CDR3 is TGTGCCAGCGGCATAGGAGTAGCGGGAACGGCTGAGCAGTTCTTC. Its translation is CASGIGVAGTAEQFF.